The present TCR beta chain was sequenced within a study of cytomegalovirus exposure and HLA in healthy donors. Overall study context: Researchers previously reported finding more than 100 million unique TCR beta sequences from some 180 million T cells. Study-wide results and limits: A further, later analysis showed that HLA-associated TCR beta chains (compared with equally common others) were more clonally expanded. A later analysis linked around 15,000 TCR beta sequences to HLA alleles at 0.05 false discovery rate.

The CDR3 sequence is 17 residues long. The germline V gene has CDR1 SGHVS and CDR2 FQNEAQ. J lost 0 bases, V lost 1 base, and 6 bases had no gene match. Note on this clone: Its antigen is unidentified.

Vbeta (60) and Jbeta (13) primers were used in the PCR. Assay used: immunoSEQ multiplex PCR; TCRdb lists only in-frame clones, some missing. The sample shows some 140,000 clones, 80% of them seen only once. This chain connects TRBV7-8 to TRBJ2-7; TRBD2 agrees at 10 bases. The TCR originated in a man aged 25 to 45 in good health and CMV-seropositive. Sequencing was done on a sample of PBMCs. Here the CDR3 DNA reads TGTGCCAGCAGCTTAGAAGCTAGCGGGAGTCCCTCCTACGAGCAGTACTTC. Protein sequence: CASSLEASGSPSYEQYF.